A selection of T cell receptor beta chains follows, all from one sample in a study of T cells after yellow fever vaccination. TCRdb analysed the 5' RACE reads with MiXCR anew, one entry per CDR3 protein. The sample comprises approximately 250,000 distinct CDR3 sequences, roughly 3.5% of which are singletons, and 15% to 20% rests with the top ten. Here the sequenced sample was PBMCs, taken 15 days after the yellow fever booster vaccination. The receptors here all came from a man aged 18 to 30 who received the YFV17D yellow fever vaccine. CDR3s include the opening cysteine and the closing phenylalanine or tryptophan. D genes are given only for firm matches. Where a row states a size, it is once, few, many or the class of an expanded clone; other rows omit it.

D	length	V	J	size	DNA	CDR3
-	14	TRBV20-1	TRBJ2-3	many	TGCAGTGCCTTCGACAGGACCGGCACAGATACGCAGTATTTT	CSAFDRTGTDTQYF
-	15	TRBV7-3	TRBJ2-7	few	TGTGCCAGCAGCTTACTTGGTTCGGGGATTGAAGAGCAGTACTTC	CASSLLGSGIEEQYF
-	14	TRBV5-1	TRBJ2-3	many	TGCGCCAGCAGCCTGCTAGGCACCACAGATACGCAGTATTTT	CASSLLGTTDTQYF
-	17	TRBV9	TRBJ2-3	many	TGTGCCAGCAGCGTATCCGGCGGATTGACGTCTCGGGATACGCAGTATTTT	CASSVSGGLTSRDTQYF
-	16	TRBV3-1	TRBJ2-6	few	TGTGCCAGCAGCCAAGGCGTGGCCTCTGGGGCCAACGTCCTGACTTTC	CASSQGVASGANVLTF
TRBD1	15	TRBV24-1	TRBJ2-1	-	TGTGCCACCTCTCGAACAGGGGGGAGCTACAATGAGCAGTTCTTC	CATSRTGGSYNEQFF
-	14	TRBV27	TRBJ2-1	many	TGTGCCAGCAGAGTTCAGGGGAAGCACAATGAGCAGTTCTTC	CASRVQGKHNEQFF
TRBD1	18	TRBV6-5	TRBJ1-5	many	TGTGCCAGCAGTTACTCAATACCAGGGGGTGATAGCAATCAGCCCCAGCATTTT	CASSYSIPGGDSNQPQHF
TRBD2	15	TRBV10-3	TRBJ2-3	many	TGTGCCATCAGTAAGACTAGCGGGGGGTCAGATACGCAGTATTTT	CAISKTSGGSDTQYF
TRBD2	15	TRBV5-1	TRBJ2-3	many	TGCGCCAGCAGCTGGGCTAGCGGTGGCACAGATACGCAGTATTTT	CASSWASGGTDTQYF
-	15	TRBV5-6	TRBJ1-2	many	TGTGCCAGCAGCCTGACAGGAGAGACTAACTATGGCTACACCTTC	CASSLTGETNYGYTF
TRBD2	15	TRBV15	TRBJ2-1	many	TGTGCCACCAGCAACCCTTCGGGGCGGGGGGATGAGCAGTTCTTC	CATSNPSGRGDEQFF
TRBD2	12	TRBV20-1	TRBJ2-5	many	TGCAGTGCCCGGGGGGGTGGGGAGACCCAGTACTTC	CSARGGGETQYF
TRBD1	19	TRBV5-1	TRBJ1-1	many	TGCGCCAGCAGCTTGGTAGGGACAGGGGTGCGAAAGGGGAACACTGAAGCTTTCTTT	CASSLVGTGVRKGNTEAFF
TRBD1	13	TRBV20-1	TRBJ1-5	many	TGCAGTGCCCGGGGACAGGGGTATCAGCCCCAGCATTTT	CSARGQGYQPQHF
-	17	TRBV6-2/TRBV6-3	TRBJ1-1	many	TGTGCCAGCAGTTACTCGGGTATGTCGGGTTTGTGGACTGAAGCTTTCTTT	CASSYSGMSGLWTEAFF
TRBD1	19	TRBV6-6	TRBJ1-5	few	TGTGCCAGCAGTTACTTCACGGGACAGGAAAGGGGTAGCAATCAGCCCCAGCATTTT	CASSYFTGQERGSNQPQHF
-	14	TRBV5-6	TRBJ1-2	many	TGTGCCAGCAGCTTGCAGTATTCTGGACATGGCTACACCTTC	CASSLQYSGHGYTF
TRBD1	14	TRBV29-1	TRBJ2-5	many	TGCAGCGTTGTTCGTACAGGGGGCCGGGAGACCCAGTACTTC	CSVVRTGGRETQYF
-	14	TRBV6-2/TRBV6-3	TRBJ2-2	many	TGTGCCAGCAGTTACAGGGAAAATGGCGGGGAGCTGTTTTTT	CASSYRENGGELFF
-	15	TRBV6-2/TRBV6-3	TRBJ1-5	many	TGTGCCAGCAGCAGACCCAGGGGTGGAAGTCAGCCCCAGCATTTT	CASSRPRGGSQPQHF
-	14	TRBV29-1	TRBJ2-2	many	TGCAGCGTTGAAGATGGAGGGAACACCGGGGAGCTGTTTTTT	CSVEDGGNTGELFF
TRBD2	13	TRBV3-1	TRBJ2-5	many	TGTGCCAGCAGCCAAGGGGGGGGAGAGACCCAGTACTTC	CASSQGGGETQYF
-	13	TRBV20-1	TRBJ2-5	many	TGCAGTGCTAGTGAGGTCCATGGAGAGACCCAGTACTTC	CSASEVHGETQYF
TRBD2	17	TRBV4-3	TRBJ2-7	many	TGCGCCAGCAGCCAAGATGGGTCGGGGACTAGCGTCCACGAGCAGTACTTC	CASSQDGSGTSVHEQYF
-	13	TRBV29-1	TRBJ1-1	many	TGCAGCGTTTGGCAGCTTTCAGGCTTTGAAGCTTTCTTT	CSVWQLSGFEAFF
-	16	TRBV7-2	TRBJ2-2	many	TGTGCCAGCAGCGAGGGGGGAGCCATTCACACCGGGGAGCTGTTTTTT	CASSEGGAIHTGELFF
TRBD1	15	TRBV5-1	TRBJ1-4	many	TGCGCCAGCAGCCGGACAGGGGTGGCTAATGAAAAACTGTTTTTT	CASSRTGVANEKLFF
-	11	TRBV20-1	TRBJ1-4	many	TGCAGTGCTAGCCCACAGGAAAAACTGTTTTTT	CSASPQEKLFF
-	15	TRBV5-6	TRBJ1-6	many	TGTGCCAGCAGCTCCAGACAAACCTTCGTATCACCCCTCCACTTT	CASSSRQTFVSPLHF
TRBD2	16	TRBV6-2/TRBV6-3	TRBJ2-3	many	TGTGCCACCACTAGCGGGGGTCTTCCTAGCACAGATACGCAGTATTTT	CATTSGGLPSTDTQYF
-	14	TRBV14	TRBJ2-2	many	TGTGCCAGCAGCCAAGCGATCGGTACCGGGGAGCTGTTTTTT	CASSQAIGTGELFF
-	16	TRBV7-2	TRBJ2-7	many	TGTGCCAGCAGCTTAGAGACGGGGCGGCGCGCCTACGAGCAGTACTTC	CASSLETGRRAYEQYF
-	14	TRBV4-2	TRBJ2-7	many	TGTGCCAGCAGCCAAGTCGGGGACTTCTACGAGCAGTACTTC	CASSQVGDFYEQYF
TRBD1	14	TRBV7-2	TRBJ2-7	many	TGTGCCAGCAGCTACGGACAGGGCTCCTACGAGCAGTACTTC	CASSYGQGSYEQYF
-	14	TRBV30	TRBJ2-3	many	TGTGCCTGGGGCCGGAGGCGGTCTGGGGATACGCAGTATTTT	CAWGRRRSGDTQYF
-	14	TRBV30	TRBJ2-2	many	TGTGCCTGGAGCAGGGGATTGGGGACCGGGGAGCTGTTTTTT	CAWSRGLGTGELFF
-	13	TRBV2	TRBJ2-5	many	TGTGCCAGCAGCGGGCAGATCCAAGAGACCCAGTACTTC	CASSGQIQETQYF
TRBD1	14	TRBV6-5	TRBJ1-5	many	TGTGCCAGTCGACAGGGTGGGAGCAATCAGCCCCAGCATTTT	CASRQGGSNQPQHF
-	17	TRBV6-5	TRBJ2-4	many	TGTGCCAGCAGAAAAACTGGTAGTCAGGACAGCAAAAACATTCAGTACTTC	CASRKTGSQDSKNIQYF